The entry below gives a single T cell receptor beta chain sequence along with its context. What it binds is not known. The protocol was immunoSEQ multiplex PCR, while the TCRdb copy is restricted to in-frame clones and leaves out a portion. The sample lists about 98,000 clones, 86% occurring once. This sample is part of a study of graft-versus-host responses after intestinal transplantation. Study-wide context: Each recipient received a multivisceral, liver-intestinal, or isolated intestinal graft. Broader study findings: Early after transplant, HvG clones declined as circulating GvH clones peaked.

From germline, CDR1 is SEHNR and CDR2 FQNEAQ (reference sequence). The CDR3 has 12 amino acids. Trimming pared 2 bases from V and 7 bases from J, leaving 5 bases between. The TCR originated in a human patient who received an intestinal transplant, so some T cells may come from the graft donor. The input for sequencing was PBMCs, taken 255 days after intestinal transplant. V and J are TRBV7-9 and TRBJ1-4, with D tentatively TRBD1 (5 bases). The CDR3 loop is CASSLRGEKLFF. The CDR3 nucleotides are TGTGCCAGCAGCTTAAGGGGTGAAAAACTGTTTTTT.